This record concerns one T cell receptor beta chain sequence. Its specificity is unknown. An end of the junction does not agree with germline; a read error may underlie this. The sample originates from a study of T cells in Graves' hyperthyroidism and ophthalmopathy. Graves' hyperthyroidism showing no ophthalmopathy progression within 18 months was considered stable. Uncontrolled infection, other autoimmune disease, pregnancy or lactation excluded patients. Study-level results: The authors' 13 V-J model separated ophthalmopathy from stable hyperthyroidism. Ophthalmopathy got predicted by the model a median approximately 6.3 months before its onset.

Amplified TCR beta CDR3 regions came from RNA transcripts. The HTBI primer set drove a first-round RT-PCR of the TCR CDR3. In TCRdb, the multiplex PCR reads were re-called with MiXCR into one record per CDR3 protein. The data contain about 420,000 distinct CDR3 sequences, approximately 14% of them singletons. Sequenced: blood. The receptor comes from a woman under 30 with Graves' hyperthyroidism.

The CDR3 nucleotides are TGCAGCATTCGGAATTCCTCCGAGCAGTACTTC. It is translated as CSIRNSSEQYF. This sequence joins TRBV29-1 and TRBJ2-7; D remains ambiguous. The CDR3 runs 11 residues. CDR1 SQVTM and CDR2 ANQGSEA come from the germline V gene.